This is a list of T cell receptor beta chains from one sample in a study of CD8 T cells in Susac syndrome. TCRdb re-called the immunoSEQ multiplex PCR reads through MiXCR, storing one row per CDR3 protein. Among about 440,000 distinct CDR3 sequences listed, more than 80% were seen once. The sequenced sample was CD8+ T cells from PBMCs. The receptors come from a human donor with multiple sclerosis. The CDR3 runs from the conserved cysteine through the conserved F or W. A D gene is named only where the DNA matches it firmly. Not every row has a clone size; where given, it reads once, few, many or a size class.

clone_size | j_call | v_call | d_call | cdr3_aa | cdr3_nt
few | TRBJ2-1 | TRBV27 | NA | CASSLQGYNEQFF | TGTGCCAGCAGTTTACAGGGATACAATGAGCAGTTCTTC
NA | TRBJ2-7 | TRBV7-3 | NA | CASSSYRGSLEQYF | TGTGCCAGCAGCTCTTACCGGGGATCTCTCGAGCAGTACTTC
once | TRBJ2-1 | TRBV9 | NA | CASSVTTGPAEAGNEQFF | TGTGCCAGCAGCGTAACGACCGGACCGGCGGAGGCCGGTAATGAGCAGTTCTTC
NA | TRBJ2-2 | TRBV7-9 | NA | CALTGDDTGELFF | TGTGCACTAACGGGGGATGACACCGGGGAGCTGTTTTTT
NA | TRBJ2-4 | TRBV27 | NA | CASSLSDSDTGSIQYF | TGTGCCAGCAGTTTATCGGACAGTGATACAGGGAGTATTCAGTACTTC
NA | TRBJ2-3 | TRBV27 | NA | CASSLSRAEDTQYF | TGTGCCAGCAGTTTATCTCGGGCAGAAGATACGCAGTATTTT
NA | TRBJ2-2 | TRBV4-1 | TRBD2 | CASSQDESGTSGITGELFF | TGCGCCAGCAGCCAAGATGAATCCGGGACTAGCGGGATTACGGGGGAGCTGTTTTTT
NA | TRBJ1-5 | TRBV7-9 | TRBD1 | CGSSGTGSSQPQHF | TGTGGCAGCAGCGGGACAGGGAGCAGTCAGCCCCAGCATTTT
NA | TRBJ2-1 | TRBV5-1 | TRBD1 | CASSLGVGTGVGNEQFF | TGCGCCAGCAGCTTGGGGGTCGGGACAGGGGTTGGAAATGAGCAGTTCTTC
NA | TRBJ1-1 | TRBV7-9 | NA | CASSPREGKTTEAFF | TGTGCCAGCAGCCCCCGCGAAGGGAAAACCACTGAAGCTTTCTTT
once | TRBJ1-5 | TRBV19 | NA | CASSIDKADNQPQHF | TGTGCCAGTAGTATAGATAAGGCAGACAATCAGCCCCAGCATTTT
NA | TRBJ2-7 | TRBV4-1 | NA | CASSQAPFSVEQYF | TGCGCCAGCAGCCAAGCCCCTTTTTCTGTCGAGCAGTACTTC
NA | TRBJ2-1 | TRBV20-1 | TRBD2 | CSAGEGYNEQFF | TGCAGTGCCGGGGAGGGATACAATGAGCAGTTCTTC
NA | TRBJ1-2 | TRBV7-8 | NA | CASSSGSEPNYGYTF | TGTGCCAGCAGCTCTGGTTCAGAGCCTAACTATGGCTACACCTTC
NA | TRBJ1-2 | TRBV19 | NA | CASSMGRTYGYTF | TGTGCCAGTAGTATGGGCAGGACTTATGGCTACACCTTC
NA | TRBJ2-3 | TRBV2 | TRBD2 | CASRGLAGVVFYPDTQYF | TGTGCCAGCAGAGGACTAGCGGGAGTCGTTTTTTACCCAGATACGCAGTATTTT
NA | TRBJ1-4 | TRBV7-9 | NA | CASSPPGEGNEKLFF | TGTGCCAGCAGCCCTCCAGGGGAGGGAAATGAAAAACTGTTTTTT
NA | TRBJ1-1 | TRBV7-6 | TRBD1 | CASSLFLEARGPEGTEAFF | TGTGCCAGCAGCTTATTCCTCGAGGCCAGGGGGCCGGAGGGCACTGAAGCTTTCTTT
NA | TRBJ2-7 | TRBV19 | TRBD2 | CASRLADSYEQYF | TGTGCCAGTAGACTAGCGGACTCCTACGAGCAGTACTTC
NA | TRBJ1-1 | TRBV30 | NA | CAWTGSEAFF | TGTGCCTGGACAGGGTCCGAAGCTTTCTTT
NA | TRBJ2-1 | TRBV20-1 | NA | CSARDLGGRSYNEQFF | TGCAGTGCTAGAGATCTAGGGGGGCGATCCTACAATGAGCAGTTCTTC
NA | TRBJ1-5 | TRBV6-5 | NA | CASSYRHDSNQPQHF | TGTGCCAGCAGTTACCGTCACGATAGCAATCAGCCCCAGCATTTT
NA | TRBJ1-5 | TRBV28 | NA | CASSLRGAPYSNQPQHF | TGTGCCAGCAGTTTAAGAGGGGCCCCCTATAGCAATCAGCCCCAGCATTTT
NA | TRBJ1-1 | TRBV6-5 | TRBD1 | CASSRQGETEAFF | TGTGCCAGCAGTAGGCAGGGGGAGACTGAAGCTTTCTTT
once | TRBJ1-1 | TRBV7-6 | NA | CASSLATRGNDDMNTEAFF | TGTGCCAGCAGCTTAGCGACCAGGGGAAACGACGACATGAACACTGAAGCTTTCTTT